The sequence of this T cell receptor beta chain was determined in a study of CD8 T cells in Susac syndrome. Study conclusions and caveats: The CD4+ T cell repertoires from Susac syndrome exhibited no clonal expansion.

The junction had 1 base not matched to a gene; V was cut back by 3 bases and J by 3 bases. Germline V gene sequence: CDR1 SGHTA, CDR2 FQGTGA. The CDR3 covers 14 residues. Notes on this clonotype: The antigen is unknown.

After extraction with the RNeasy kit, about 0.45 to 1 ug of the RNA was reverse transcribed using random hexamers. Across 54 Vbeta and 13 Jbeta, TCR beta CDR3 was amplified with immunoSEQ multiplex PCR. TCRdb used MiXCR to reprocess the immunoSEQ multiplex PCR reads, holding one entry per CDR3 protein. The table includes about 150,000 distinct CDR3 sequences, about 95% detected once. This clonotype originated in a human donor with Susac syndrome. Sequences were obtained from CD4+ T cells from PBMCs. The rearrangement links TRBV7-3 to TRBJ2-1; 8 positions match TRBD2. The CDR3 spells CASSFSGDYNEQFF. As DNA, the CDR3 is TGTGCCAGCAGCTTTAGCGGGGACTACAATGAGCAGTTCTTC. Full variable domain (outside the CDR3, taken from reference TRBV7-3 and TRBJ2-1): GAGVSQTPSNKVTEKGKYVELRCDPISGHTALYWYRQSLGQGPEFLIYFQGTGAADDSGLPNDRFFAVRPEGSVSTLKIQRTERGDSAVYLCASSFSGDYNEQFFGPGTRLTVL.